Listed below are T cell receptor beta chains from one sample, sequenced in a study of metastatic and nonmetastatic thyroid tumors. Through MiXCR, TCRdb re-clonotyped the PCR reads. Here the sample spans about 40,000 clones, over 25% being singletons. Input material: blood. Receptors were obtained from a male donor with papillary thyroid cancer or a benign thyroid nodule (not recorded which). Some clones in this sample may be carry-over from other donors' samples. The CDR3 runs from the conserved cysteine through the conserved F or W. The order of the fields is V gene, J gene, clone size, D gene, CDR3 protein, CDR3 DNA. A D gene is named only where the DNA matches it firmly. Clone size is given for some rows only: seen once, a few or many times, or a class if the clone is expanded.

TRBV6-2/TRBV6-3	TRBJ2-4	many	.	CASSLGSHKAKNIQYF	TGTGCCAGCAGTTTAGGGTCGCACAAAGCCAAAAACATTCAGTACTTC
TRBV12-3/TRBV12-4	TRBJ2-1	.	TRBD1	CASTRQGSYNEQFF	TGTGCCAGCACCCGACAGGGCTCCTACAATGAGCAGTTCTTC
TRBV11-1	TRBJ2-3	.	.	CASSLAGHRTDTQYF	TGTGCCAGCAGCTTAGCGGGACACCGCACAGATACGCAGTATTTT
TRBV19	TRBJ2-7	many	.	CASSIPGGREQYF	TGTGCCAGTAGTATTCCCGGGGGGCGCGAGCAGTACTTC
TRBV5-1	TRBJ1-2	.	.	CASSFEAGKYGYTF	TGCGCCAGCAGCTTTGAGGCAGGGAAATATGGCTACACCTTC
TRBV6-9	TRBJ2-5	.	.	CASSSTEQETQYF	TGTGCCAGCAGTTCGACAGAACAAGAGACCCAGTACTTC
TRBV7-3	TRBJ2-5	.	TRBD2	CASQWLAGGQETQYF	TGTGCCAGCCAATGGCTAGCGGGGGGACAAGAGACCCAGTACTTC
TRBV27	TRBJ2-2	.	.	CASSTRDLVMPRTGELFF	TGTGCCAGCAGTACACGGGACCTCGTTATGCCTCGGACCGGGGAGCTGTTTTTT
TRBV6-5	TRBJ2-5	many	TRBD2	CASSYGGGGEETQYF	TGTGCCAGCAGTTATGGGGGGGGGGGGGAAGAGACCCAGTACTTC
TRBV7-8	TRBJ2-5	.	.	CASSPLGGVRTAQTQYF	TGTGCCAGCAGCCCGTTGGGCGGGGTGCGGACGGCACAGACCCAGTACTTC
TRBV25-1	TRBJ2-2	many	TRBD1	CASSGRQGDVGELFF	TGTGCCAGCAGTGGGAGACAGGGGGATGTCGGGGAGCTGTTTTTT
TRBV9	TRBJ2-7	once	.	CASSVDVGFEQYF	TGTGCCAGCAGCGTAGATGTAGGGTTTGAGCAGTACTTC
TRBV6-1	TRBJ2-2	few	.	CASGWYRAASGELFF	TGTGCCAGCGGATGGTACAGGGCCGCTTCCGGGGAGCTGTTTTTT
TRBV11-2	TRBJ1-5	.	.	CASSLQAWGNQPQHF	TGTGCCAGCAGCTTACAGGCGTGGGGCAATCAGCCCCAGCATTTT
TRBV10-1	TRBJ2-5	many	.	CASSRDGEETQYF	TGCGCCAGCAGCAGGGACGGGGAAGAGACCCAGTACTTC
TRBV3-1	TRBJ2-2	many	.	CASSQGSGGPNTGELFF	TGTGCCAGCAGCCAAGGTAGCGGCGGCCCAAACACCGGGGAGCTGTTTTTT
TRBV12-3/TRBV12-4	TRBJ2-2	many	.	CASNDRSDTGELFF	TGTGCCAGCAATGACAGGTCAGACACCGGGGAGCTGTTTTTT
TRBV7-8	TRBJ1-6	many	.	CASSLASNSPLHF	TGTGCCAGCAGCTTAGCGTCCAATTCACCCCTCCACTTT
TRBV20-1	TRBJ2-1	many	TRBD2	CSARDLASGGANEQFF	TGCAGTGCTAGAGATCTCGCTAGCGGGGGGGCGAATGAGCAGTTCTTC
TRBV14	TRBJ1-2	once	TRBD1	CASSQVRQGEIYTF	TGTGCCAGCAGCCAAGTTAGGCAGGGGGAAATCTACACCTTC
TRBV6-2/TRBV6-3	TRBJ2-6	.	.	CASSYEASGANVLTF	TGTGCCAGCAGTTACGAGGCCTCTGGGGCCAACGTCCTGACTTTC
TRBV5-1	TRBJ1-2	.	TRBD1	CASSNTYGQGAEGYTF	TGCGCCAGCAGCAATACATATGGACAGGGGGCTGAAGGCTACACCTTC
TRBV7-3	TRBJ2-1	.	.	CASSLQGSLPNEQFF	TGTGCCAGCAGCTTACAGGGATCCCTGCCCAATGAGCAGTTCTTC
TRBV4-1	TRBJ2-7	many	.	CASSQEPGYEQYF	TGCGCCAGCAGCCAAGAACCAGGCTACGAGCAGTACTTC
TRBV28	TRBJ1-2	many	.	CASSLQRTGYTF	TGTGCCAGCAGTTTACAAAGGACGGGTTACACCTTC
TRBV6-1	TRBJ2-3	many	.	CASVQSDTQYF	TGTGCCAGCGTTCAGTCAGATACGCAGTATTTT
TRBV28	TRBJ1-3	many	.	CASSLRAGLGNTIYF	TGTGCCAGCAGTTTACGGGCAGGGCTTGGAAACACCATATATTTT
TRBV11-3	TRBJ1-3	.	.	CASSLAGTSGNTIYF	TGTGCCAGCAGCTTAGCGGGAACCTCTGGAAACACCATATATTTT
TRBV4-1	TRBJ1-6	many	.	CASSQNNSPLHF	TGCGCCAGCAGCCAGAATAATTCACCCCTCCACTTT
TRBV29-1	TRBJ1-2	.	.	CSVEDRSLGGDYTF	TGCAGCGTTGAAGATCGGTCCCTGGGGGGAGACTACACCTTC
TRBV7-9	TRBJ2-2	many	.	CASSQPYPTGELFF	TGTGCCAGCAGTCAGCCCTACCCCACCGGGGAGCTGTTTTTT
TRBV7-2	TRBJ2-1	.	.	CASSLRGKSDEQFF	TGTGCCAGCAGCTTAAGGGGGAAGTCGGATGAGCAGTTCTTC
TRBV6-1	TRBJ1-1	few	TRBD1	CASSPDRGRSEAFF	TGTGCCAGCAGTCCCGACAGGGGGCGGTCTGAAGCTTTCTTT
TRBV3-1	TRBJ1-1	many	.	CASSHIVGTEAFF	TGTGCCAGCAGCCATATTGTAGGAACTGAAGCTTTCTTT
TRBV6-1	TRBJ2-7	.	.	CASSVVDKVAYEQYF	TGTGCCAGCAGTGTAGTGGACAAGGTGGCCTACGAGCAGTACTTC
TRBV27	TRBJ2-1	few	.	CASSFKLDEQFF	TGTGCCAGCAGTTTCAAGCTTGATGAGCAGTTCTTC
TRBV12-3/TRBV12-4	TRBJ1-2	few	.	CASRPTGALYGYTF	TGTGCCAGCAGACCCACCGGGGCCCTATATGGCTACACTTTC